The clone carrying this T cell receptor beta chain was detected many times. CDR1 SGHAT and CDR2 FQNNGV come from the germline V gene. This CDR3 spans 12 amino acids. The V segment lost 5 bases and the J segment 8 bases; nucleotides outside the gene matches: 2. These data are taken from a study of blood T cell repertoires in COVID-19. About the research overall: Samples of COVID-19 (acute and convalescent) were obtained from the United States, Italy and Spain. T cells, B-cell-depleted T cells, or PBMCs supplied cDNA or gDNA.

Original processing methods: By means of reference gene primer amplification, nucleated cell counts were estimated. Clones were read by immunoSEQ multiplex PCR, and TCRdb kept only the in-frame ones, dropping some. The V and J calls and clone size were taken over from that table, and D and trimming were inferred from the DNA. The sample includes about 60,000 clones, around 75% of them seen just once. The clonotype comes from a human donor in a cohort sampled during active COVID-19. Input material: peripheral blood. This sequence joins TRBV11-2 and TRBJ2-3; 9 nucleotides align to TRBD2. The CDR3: CASSSSGSTQYF. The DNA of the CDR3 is TGTGCCAGCAGCAGTAGCGGGAGTACGCAGTATTTT.